This entry lists 27 T cell receptor beta chains sequenced from one sample in a study of blood T cell repertoires in COVID-19. Method: immunoSEQ multiplex PCR; TCRdb's copy keeps in-frame clones and lacks some. Here the sample spans approximately 300,000 clones, 85% to 95% being singletons. The sequencing input was PBMCs or T cells enriched from blood (not recorded which). The receptors derive from a woman in her twenties or thirties who had been exposed to COVID-19.

This sequence joins TRBV5-6 and TRBJ2-1, with TRBD1 matching 9 bases. V lost 3 bases to trimming and J lost 7 bases; unmatched junction nucleotides: 5. The CDR3 sequence is 14 residues long. Germline CDR1 reads SGHDT; CDR2 reads YYEEEE. CDR3 nucleotides: TGTGCCAGCAGCTGGGACAGGGCCAGTAATGAGCAGTTCTTC. Protein: CASSWDRASNEQFF.

V usage is TRBV5-1 and J usage is TRBJ2-1; 7 bases are a match to TRBD2. The CDR3 is 16 amino acids. V trimming: 1 base; J trimming: 8 bases; junction bases outside the gene matches: 12. CDR1 is SGHRS, CDR2 YFSETQ, per germline. For the CDR3, the DNA is TGCGCCAGCAGCTTGCTGCGGCCTAGCGGTGGGGATGAGCAGTTCTTC. Amino acids: CASSLLRPSGGDEQFF.

The gene calls are TRBV21-1 and TRBJ1-2; TRBD1, as called in the table, went unchecked against the DNA. TRBV21-1 is labeled a pseudogene. The CDR3 loop spans 20 amino acids. CDR3 in DNA: TGTGCCAGCAGCAAACCCCCGGTCGGGACAGGGGGTCCCACTAACTATGGCTACACCTTC. It is translated as CASSKPPVGTGGPTNYGYTF.

This rearrangement joins TRBV7-9 to TRBJ1-4; TRBD1 aligns across 7 bases. Trimming cost V 1 base and J 4 bases; bases outside gene matches: 3. The CDR3 totals 15 residues. CDR1 is SEHNR, CDR2 FQNEAQ, per germline (reference sequence). The CDR3 here is CASSLGTGINEKLFF. The DNA of the CDR3 is TGTGCCAGCAGCTTAGGGACAGGCATTAATGAAAAACTGTTTTTT.

V usage is TRBV2 and J usage is TRBJ1-2; 7 bases fit TRBD1. The V gene's germline CDR1 is SNHLY and CDR2 FYNNEI. This CDR3 is 13 amino acids long. Trimming removed 5 bases from V and 8 bases from J; junction bases left unmatched: 8. The CDR3 is CASSTRQGRGYTF. DNA of the CDR3: TGTGCCAGCAGTACACGACAGGGAAGGGGCTACACCTTC. Looking up the rest from reference TRBV2 and TRBJ1-2 gives the full variable domain: EPEVTQTPSHQVTQMGQEVILRCVPISNHLYFYWYRQILGQKVEFLVSFYNNEISEKSEIFDDQFSVERPDGSNFTLKIRSTKLEDSAMYFCASSTRQGRGYTFGSGTRLTVV.

The chain joins TRBV6-2 or TRBV6-3 to TRBJ1-1; 9 nucleotides align to TRBD1. V lost 0 bases and J lost 4; bases outside the gene matches: 9. Germline values: CDR1 MNHEY, CDR2 SVGEGT. CDR3 size: 17 residues. The CDR3 reads CASSYSLTDRGSTEAFF. The CDR3 DNA sequence: TGTGCCAGCAGTTACTCTCTGACGGACAGGGGATCCACTGAAGCTTTCTTT.

V gene TRBV19 combines with J gene TRBJ2-7; D is possibly TRBD1 (5 bases). The CDR3 length is 13 residues. Trimming shortened V by 5 bases and J by 1 base, and 9 bases separated the two germline ends. Per the germline V gene, CDR1 is LNHDA and CDR2 is SQIVND (reference sequence). The CDR3 sequence: CASSSTVSYEQYF. The CDR3 DNA reads as TGTGCCAGTAGTTCGACAGTTTCCTACGAGCAGTACTTC.

The J gene is TRBJ1-6, the V gene TRBV2; weak D call: TRBD1 (6 bases). This CDR3 contains 15 residues. V lost 6 bases to trimming and J lost 7 bases, with 16 bases between them. The germline CDR1 and CDR2 sequences are SNHLY and FYNNEI. In nucleotides, the CDR3 is TGTGCCAGCAGGGGTACAGGGTTAGGGAATTCACCCCTCCACTTT. It is translated as CASRGTGLGNSPLHF.

The rearrangement links TRBV5-1 to TRBJ1-3; TRBD1 aligns across 8 bases. Germline V gene lookup returns CDR1 SGHRS and CDR2 YFSETQ. The CDR3 spans 15 residues. V dropped 4 bases and J dropped 0; count of bases not matched to a gene: 3. The CDR3 reads CASSGGTGSGNTIYF. In DNA form, the CDR3 reads TGCGCCAGCAGCGGGGGGACAGGCTCTGGAAACACCATATATTTT. Filled out from reference TRBV5-1 and TRBJ1-3, the complete variable domain reads KAGVTQTPRYLIKTRGQQVTLSCSPISGHRSVSWYQQTPGQGLQFLFEYFSETQRNKGNFPGRFSGRQFSNSRSEMNVSTLELGDSALYLCASSGGTGSGNTIYFGEGSWLTVV.

The chain recombines TRBV15 with TRBJ1-2, with D unclear. The length of the CDR3 is 13 residues. Deletions cut 1 base from V and 8 bases from J, with 11 bases between. Germline values: CDR1 LNHNV, CDR2 YYDKDF (reference sequence). The chain's CDR3 is CATSRGQAGGYTF. CDR3 nucleotide sequence: TGTGCCACCAGCAGAGGGCAGGCCGGCGGCTACACCTTC.

CDR3 nucleotides: TGTGCCAGCAGCCAGGAGTGGACAGTCTCGGGCTCTGGGGCCAACGTCCTGACTTTC. Residues: CASSQEWTVSGSGANVLTF. The chain employs TRBV4-2 and TRBJ2-6; weak D call: TRBD1 (6 bases). V lost 3 bases, J lost 0 bases, and 18 bases lay in between. The germline CDR1 and CDR2 sequences are LGHNA and YNFKEQ. There are 19 residues in the CDR3.

The CDR3 protein is CASSQGTGTGYYEQYF. CDR3 nucleotide sequence: TGTGCCAGCAGCCAAGGAACCGGGACAGGGTACTACGAGCAGTACTTC. The rearrangement links TRBV14 to TRBJ2-7; TRBD1 matches 9 bases. V was clipped by 1 base and J by 3 bases; unmatched bases: 7. This CDR3 contains 16 residues. Germline loops: CDR1 SGHDN, CDR2 FVKESK.

The chain is built from TRBV27 and TRBJ2-3, with D possibly matching TRBD1 (6 bases). Trimming took 5 bases from V and 3 from J, leaving 21 bases between them. The germline V gene has CDR1 MNHEY and CDR2 SMNVEV (reference sequence). The CDR3 runs 17 residues. Here the CDR3 reads CASSTSIRGRWTDTQYF. Here the CDR3 DNA reads TGTGCCAGCAGTACATCCATCAGGGGCAGATGGACAGATACGCAGTATTTT.

The V call is TRBV10-3, the J call TRBJ2-5; TRBD2 aligns across 9 bases. Germline CDR1 and CDR2: ENHRY and SYGVKD. V was clipped by 0 bases and J by 1 base; unmatched bases: 6. The CDR3 is made up of 17 amino acids. CDR3 region: CAISESWASGVQETQYF. DNA for the CDR3: TGTGCCATCAGTGAGTCTTGGGCTAGCGGGGTCCAAGAGACCCAGTACTTC.

This clone showed up just a few times. The chain joins TRBV13 to TRBJ2-7, with a weak D call TRBD1 (7 bases). The CDR3 has 15 residues. Per the germline V gene, CDR1 is PRHDT and CDR2 is FYEKMQ (reference sequence). The germline V and J ends were trimmed by 4 bases and 2 bases, with 15 bases remaining between them. CDR3 amino acids: CASSWDSQGAYEQYF. The CDR3 coding sequence is TGTGCCAGCAGCTGGGACTCCCAGGGGGCCTACGAGCAGTACTTC.

This clone was observed a single time. The rearrangement joins TRBV18 to TRBJ1-2; 7 bases fit TRBD1. The V gene end was trimmed by 3 bases and the J gene end by 8 bases; junction bases not matched to a gene: 6. Per the germline V gene, CDR1 is KGHSH and CDR2 is LQKENI. This CDR3 is built from 13 residues. In DNA, the CDR3 is TGTGCCAGCTCACCGACAGGGTCGGGCGGCTACACCTTC. Residues: CASSPTGSGGYTF.

This clone was seen just once. Within the sample, other DNA sequences also encode this same CDR3. The V gene is TRBV11-2, the J gene TRBJ2-7, with a weak D call TRBD2 (6 bases). Looked up from germline, CDR1 is SGHAT and CDR2 is FQNNGV. This CDR3 comprises 13 residues. V lost 2 bases to trimming and J lost 2 bases, with 7 bases between them. The CDR3 here is CASSLTGAYEQYF. The CDR3 DNA sequence: TGTGCCAGCAGCTTAACGGGGGCCTACGAGCAGTACTTC.

The chain carries TRBV9 and TRBJ2-1; 11 nucleotides match TRBD1. The ends lost 3 bases at V and 2 bases at J; junction bases unmatched: 1. Germline CDR1 reads SGDLS; CDR2 reads YYNGEE. The CDR3 contains 15 residues. The CDR3 sequence: CASSGTGGPYNEQFF. CDR3 DNA sequence: TGTGCCAGCAGCGGGACAGGGGGCCCCTACAATGAGCAGTTCTTC. The variable domain in full, completed from reference TRBV9 and TRBJ2-1, reads DSGVTQTPKHLITATGQRVTLRCSPRSGDLSVYWYQQSLDQGLQFLIQYYNGEERAKGNILERFSAQQFPDLHSELNLSSLELGDSALYFCASSGTGGPYNEQFFGPGTRLTVL.

V and J are TRBV24-1 and TRBJ2-1; tentatively, D is TRBD1 (5 bases). Germline loops: CDR1 KGHDR, CDR2 SFDVKD. With 1 base removed from V and 1 base from J, the gap between germline ends came to 10 bases. This CDR3 contains 16 residues. The CDR3 is CATSDLLQGSYNEQFF. The CDR3 DNA reads TGTGCCACCAGTGATTTACTCCAGGGTTCCTACAATGAGCAGTTCTTC.

The V call is TRBV21-1, the J call TRBJ1-2; whether TRBD1, the table's D call, matches the DNA was not checked. TRBV21-1 constitutes a pseudogene. The CDR3 covers 12 residues. The CDR3 DNA sequence: TGTGCCAGCAGCGACAAAAACTATGGCTACACCTTC. Translated, it gives CASSDKNYGYTF.

CDR3: CASSFGGSGGQPQHF. The CDR3 DNA sequence: TGTGCCAGCAGTTTTGGAGGGTCTGGTGGTCAGCCCCAGCATTTT. The chain joins TRBV27 to TRBJ1-5; D gene unclear. The CDR3 runs 15 residues. The germline V and J ends were trimmed by 3 bases and 6 bases, with 15 bases remaining between them. In germline, CDR1 is MNHEY, CDR2 SMNVEV (reference sequence).

A word on this clone: The sample has other DNA sequences that encode this CDR3 too. The chain joins TRBV30 to TRBJ1-1, with a possible D match to TRBD1 (5 bases). The CDR3 is made up of 14 amino acids. The V and J ends lost 0 bases and 4 bases respectively, with 12 bases between them. CDR1 is GTSNPN, CDR2 SVGIG, per germline (reference sequence). The chain's CDR3 is CAWSVGGTGTEAFF. The CDR3 DNA reads as TGTGCCTGGAGTGTGGGGGGAACGGGCACTGAAGCTTTCTTT.

This rearrangement joins TRBV2 to TRBJ1-2; D call uncertain. Germline V gene sequence: CDR1 SNHLY, CDR2 FYNNEI. V lost 7 bases and J lost 1, with 16 bases in between. The CDR3 contains 15 residues. The CDR3 DNA sequence: TGTGCCAGCACTCCCGGGAACAGCTATAACTATGGCTACACCTTC. Its translation is CASTPGNSYNYGYTF.

This chain joins TRBV5-5 and TRBJ2-7, with D possibly matching TRBD1 (5 bases). V was pared by 2 bases and J by 12 bases, with 21 bases between. The CDR3 consists of 14 residues. CDR1 and CDR2 from the germline V gene are SGHKS and YYEKEE (reference sequence). This chain's CDR3 is CASSFTDSHYEPYF. The CDR3 DNA reads TGTGCCAGCAGCTTCACCGACAGTCACTACGAACCGTACTTC.

The chain has TRBV4-1 and TRBJ1-2; TRBD1 agrees at 7 bases. This CDR3 region has 14 residues. V lost 0 bases to trimming and J lost 7 bases; unmatched junction nucleotides: 5. From germline, CDR1 is MGHRA and CDR2 YSYEKL. The CDR3: CASSQEQGLVGYTF. The CDR3 coding sequence is TGCGCCAGCAGCCAAGAACAGGGGTTAGTTGGCTACACCTTC.

This clone occurred once. This chain links TRBV27 with TRBJ1-5, with unresolved D. Trimming left V 5 bases short and J 5 bases short, with 10 bases between. Germline V gives CDR1 MNHEY, CDR2 SMNVEV (reference sequence). The CDR3 is 13 amino acids. The DNA for the CDR3 is TGTGCCAGCAGTAATGGAGGGTATCAGCCCCAGCATTTT. Translated, it gives CASSNGGYQPQHF.

This chain uses TRBV11-2 with TRBJ1-1, with 12 bases that match TRBD1. CDR1 SGHAT and CDR2 FQNNGV come from the germline V gene. After removal of 5 bases from V and 7 bases from J, the junction contained 5 bases not matched to a gene. The CDR3 is made up of 14 amino acids. The CDR3 nucleotides are TGTGCCAGCAGCCCGGGGACAGGGGGCATTGAAGCTTTCTTT. Translation gives CASSPGTGGIEAFF.